Shown below are 21 T cell receptor beta chains from a single sample sequenced in a study of blood T cell repertoires in COVID-19. TCRdb's table, derived via immunoSEQ multiplex PCR, lists solely in-frame clones and lacks some. This sample has approximately 350,000 clones; about 89% occur once, and the top ten carry roughly 1.2%. Input material: peripheral blood. The receptor set was obtained from a man aged 35-49 years with acute or convalescent COVID-19.

The chain employs TRBV7-3 and TRBJ2-7; weak D call: TRBD2 (6 bases). Between the trimmed V and J ends, which lost 6 bases and 5 bases, there was a span of 17 bases. Germline CDR1 and CDR2: SGHTA and FQGTGA. The CDR3 runs 14 residues. The CDR3 loop is CASSQNGGGHEQYF. DNA of the CDR3: TGTGCCAGCAGTCAAAACGGGGGAGGCCACGAGCAGTACTTC.

Comment on this clone: Compared with germline, one end of the junction differs, possibly owing to a read error. The chain recombines TRBV7-9 with TRBJ1-4; D call uncertain. CDR3 size: 12 residues. Germline values: CDR1 SEHNR, CDR2 FQNEAQ (reference sequence). CDR3: CASSQTYEKLFF. The CDR3 coding sequence is TGTGCCAGCAGCCAAACTTATGAAAAACTGTTTTTT.

This chain connects TRBV6-5 to TRBJ2-7; TRBD2 agrees at 8 bases. Trimming took 4 bases from V and 4 from J; bases not matched to a gene: 3. The CDR3 length is 13 residues. Germline V gene sequence: CDR1 MNHEY, CDR2 SVGAGI. The CDR3 bases are TGTGCCAGCAGTTCGGGACTAGTTTACGAGCAGTACTTC. It encodes CASSSGLVYEQYF.

The gene calls are TRBV11-2 and TRBJ2-2; 8 nucleotides align to TRBD1. CDR1 and CDR2 from the germline V gene are SGHAT and FQNNGV. V shed 4 bases, J shed 0 bases, and the junction held 4 bases outside the gene matches. This CDR3 comprises 16 residues. The CDR3 coding sequence is TGTGCCAGCAGCTCAATGACAGGGGCGAACACCGGGGAGCTGTTTTTT. Protein product: CASSSMTGANTGELFF.

This sequence joins TRBV7-3 and TRBJ2-1, with D possibly being TRBD2 (5 bases). Germline CDR1 SGHTA, CDR2 FQGTGA. Trimming pared 1 base from V and 9 bases from J, leaving 10 bases between. This CDR3 contains 13 residues. The CDR3 reads CASSLNVGAEQFF. Written as DNA, the CDR3 is TGTGCCAGCAGCTTAAACGTGGGAGCTGAGCAGTTCTTC.

The chain couples TRBV9 to TRBJ2-7; 7 nucleotides match TRBD1. J lost 2 bases, V lost 2 bases, and 4 bases had no gene match. CDR1 and CDR2 from the germline V gene are SGDLS and YYNGEE. The CDR3 loop spans 14 amino acids. The DNA for the CDR3 is TGTGCCAGCAGCGTTAGGGACAGCCCCTACGAGCAGTACTTC. This encodes CASSVRDSPYEQYF.

The CDR3, as DNA: TGCAGTGCAAGTGTCAGGGTTGGGAACACTGAAGCTTTCTTT. Protein product: CSASVRVGNTEAFF. The chain uses TRBV20-1 and TRBJ1-1; TRBD1 is a possible D gene (5 bases). V was cut by 6 bases and J by 1 base, with 15 bases left in between. The CDR3 loop spans 14 amino acids. The germline gives CDR1 DFQATT, CDR2 SNEGSKA (reference sequence).

The chain is built from TRBV27 and TRBJ1-5; no definite D call. Germline V CDR1 and CDR2: MNHEY, SMNVEV (reference sequence). With 5 bases removed from V and 4 bases from J, the gap between germline ends came to 6 bases. The CDR3 has 12 amino acids. CDR3 DNA sequence: TGTGCCAGCAGTCCCAATAATCAGCCCCAGCATTTT. This codes for CASSPNNQPQHF.

The rearrangement uses TRBV11-3 and TRBJ2-2; TRBD2 is a possible D gene (5 bases). Trimming cost V 5 bases and J 4 bases, with 14 bases left between them. The germline V gene has CDR1 SGHNT and CDR2 YENEEA. The CDR3 contains 15 residues. The CDR3 DNA reads as TGTGCCAGCAGCCTTGGACTGTTTGGCACCGGGGAGCTGTTTTTT. Its protein product is CASSLGLFGTGELFF. The variable domain in full, completed from reference TRBV11-3 and TRBJ2-2, reads EAGVVQSPRYKIIEKKQPVAFWCNPISGHNTLYWYLQNLGQGPELLIRYENEEAVDDSQLPKDRFSAERLKGVDSTLKIQPAELGDSAVYLCASSLGLFGTGELFFGEGSRLTVL.

The chain uses TRBV7-2 and TRBJ2-5; D uncertain. The CDR3 has 12 amino acids. CDR1 SGHTA and CDR2 FQGNSA come from the germline V gene. V was clipped by 4 bases and J by 5 bases, with 8 bases between them. The CDR3 DNA reads TGTGCCAGCAGCTCGTCAGCGGAGACCCAGTACTTC. Translated, it gives CASSSSAETQYF.

This rearrangement joins TRBV13 to TRBJ1-1, with 7 bases identical to TRBD1. This CDR3 contains 13 residues. Germline trimming cut 5 bases from V and 11 bases from J; bases unmatched to any gene: 11. Germline V gene lookup returns CDR1 PRHDT and CDR2 FYEKMQ (reference sequence). CDR3 residues: CASSGDRSIEAFF. Written as DNA, the CDR3 is TGTGCCAGCAGCGGGGACAGAAGTATCGAGGCTTTCTTT. The full variable domain, completed using reference TRBV13 and TRBJ1-1, is AAGVIQSPRHLIKEKRETATLKCYPIPRHDTVYWYQQGPGQDPQFLISFYEKMQSDKGSIPDRFSAQQFSDYHSELNMSSLELGDSALYFCASSGDRSIEAFFGQGTRLTVV.

CDR3 region: CASSESSGNEKLFF. In DNA form, the CDR3 reads TGCGCCAGCAGTGAGTCGTCCGGTAATGAAAAACTGTTTTTT. This sequence joins TRBV10-2 and TRBJ1-4; D unclear. Germline V CDR1 and CDR2: WSHSY, SAAADI. CDR3 length: 14 amino acids. Trimming took off 0 bases at V and 4 bases at J, with 6 bases between the two ends.

This clone was seen a handful of times. The V gene is TRBV14, the J gene TRBJ2-5, with D perhaps TRBD2 (6 bases). Germline values: CDR1 SGHDN, CDR2 FVKESK. Trimming took 2 bases from V and 5 from J, leaving 24 bases between them. The CDR3 is 18 amino acids. CDR3 bases: TGTGCCAGCAGCCAAATAGGTCGGTTTGGCGGGATCGGCGAGACCCAGTACTTC. It encodes CASSQIGRFGGIGETQYF.

The V gene is TRBV28, the J gene TRBJ1-3; D perhaps matches TRBD1 (6 bases). The CDR3 has 15 amino acids. The V gene lost 2 bases and the J gene lost 2 bases, with 10 bases spanning the gap. Germline loops: CDR1 MDHEN, CDR2 SYDVKM. CDR3 residues: CASSLNGGAGNTIYF. The CDR3 DNA reads as TGTGCCAGCAGTTTAAATGGGGGCGCTGGAAACACCATATATTTT.

The V gene is TRBV11-2, the J gene TRBJ1-3; 7 bases are a match to TRBD1. This CDR3 is built from 14 residues. Germline V gene sequence: CDR1 SGHAT, CDR2 FQNNGV. With 5 bases clipped from V and 4 bases from J, the junction kept 5 bases outside the gene matches. The CDR3: CASSGGTDGNTIYF. In DNA, the CDR3 is TGTGCCAGCAGCGGGGGGACAGACGGAAACACCATATATTTT.

This clone has a single count. This chain uses TRBV5-1 with TRBJ1-4; 10 bases are shared with TRBD1. Germline V lookup: CDR1 SGHRS, CDR2 YFSETQ. V was clipped by 0 bases and J by 11 bases; unmatched bases: 4. This CDR3 is built from 14 residues. CDR3: CASSLVGQGDKLFF. The CDR3 DNA follows: TGCGCCAGCAGCTTGGTCGGACAGGGGGACAAACTGTTTTTT.

The sample holds a few counts of this clone. This chain uses TRBV19 with TRBJ2-5, with a tentative D call TRBD2 (5 bases). Trimming cost V 5 bases and J 0 bases, with 13 bases left between them. There are 15 residues in the CDR3. Germline-derived CDR1 and CDR2 are LNHDA and SQIVND (reference sequence). The CDR3 sequence: CASSPTGEYQETQYF. CDR3 bases: TGTGCCAGTAGTCCGACCGGGGAATACCAAGAGACCCAGTACTTC.

The genes are TRBV19 and TRBJ1-4; 8 nucleotides match TRBD1. From germline, CDR1 is LNHDA and CDR2 SQIVND (reference sequence). V trimming: 6 bases; J trimming: 5 bases; junction bases outside the gene matches: 11. The CDR3 extends over 16 amino acids. The CDR3 DNA reads as TGTGCCAGTAGCCCATCATTCGGGACAGGAAATGAAAAACTGTTTTTT. Protein product: CASSPSFGTGNEKLFF.

The chain joins TRBV6-1 to TRBJ1-4; D not certain. Germline assignment: CDR1 MNHNS and CDR2 SASEGT. There are 15 residues in the CDR3. The V gene lost 2 bases and the J gene lost 4 bases, with 11 bases spanning the gap. The CDR3 nucleotides read TGTGCCAGCAGTGAATCGGTTCGGGTTAATGAAAAACTGTTTTTT. Translating gives CASSESVRVNEKLFF.

The chain uses TRBV6-6 and TRBJ1-1; 9 nucleotides line up with TRBD1. The germline V gene encodes CDR1 MNHNY and CDR2 SVGAGI (reference sequence). Trimming removed 5 bases from V and 10 bases from J; junction bases left unmatched: 14. The CDR3 spans 15 residues. CDR3: CASSLPGQGHDAAFF. In nucleotides, the CDR3 is TGTGCCAGCAGTCTTCCGGGACAGGGACATGATGCAGCTTTCTTT.

The CDR3 coding sequence is TGTGCCAGCACCCAACCCGGGACAGGGAAGAACTACGAGCAGTACTTC. Its translation is CASTQPGTGKNYEQYF. The chain employs TRBV28 and TRBJ2-7; 9 nucleotides align to TRBD1. Germline V lookup: CDR1 MDHEN, CDR2 SYDVKM. This CDR3 has 16 amino acids. J lost 3 bases, V lost 7 bases, and 13 bases had no gene match.